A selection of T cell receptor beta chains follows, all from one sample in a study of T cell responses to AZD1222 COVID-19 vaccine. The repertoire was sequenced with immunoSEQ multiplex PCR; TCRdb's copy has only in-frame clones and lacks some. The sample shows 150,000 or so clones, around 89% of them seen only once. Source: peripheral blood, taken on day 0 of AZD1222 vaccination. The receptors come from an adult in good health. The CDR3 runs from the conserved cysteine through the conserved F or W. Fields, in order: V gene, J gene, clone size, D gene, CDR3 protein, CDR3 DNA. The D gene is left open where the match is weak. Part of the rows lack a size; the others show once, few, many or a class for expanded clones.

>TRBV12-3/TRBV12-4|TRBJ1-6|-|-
CASSYLSQAALHF
TGTGCCAGCAGCTATTTATCGCAGGCCGCTCTCCACTTT
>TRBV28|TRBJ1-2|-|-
CASSFLVGSYGYTF
TGTGCCAGCAGTTTCCTCGTTGGGAGCTATGGCTACACCTTC
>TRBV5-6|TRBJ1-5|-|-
CASSLWRGTEYSNQPQHF
TGTGCCAGCAGCCTCTGGCGGGGGACGGAGTATAGCAATCAGCCCCAGCATTTT
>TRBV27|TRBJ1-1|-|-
CASSVISGVAFF
TGTGCCAGCAGCGTAATCAGCGGTGTCGCTTTCTTT
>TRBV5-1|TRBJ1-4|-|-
CASSFNSRVANEKLFF
TGCGCCAGCAGCTTTAACTCCAGGGTAGCGAATGAAAAACTGTTTTTT
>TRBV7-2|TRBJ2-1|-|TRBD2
CASSLLLAGPYNEQFF
TGTGCCAGCAGCTTACTGCTAGCGGGACCCTACAATGAGCAGTTCTTC
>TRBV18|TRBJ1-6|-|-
CASSPDMGFGALHF
TGTGCCAGCTCACCGGACATGGGTTTTGGGGCCCTCCACTTT
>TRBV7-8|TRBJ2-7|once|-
CASSLGPGSSYEQYF
TGTGCCAGCAGCTTAGGTCCGGGGTCCTCCTACGAGCAGTACTTC
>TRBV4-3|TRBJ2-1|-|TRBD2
CASSQTHSGPYNEQFF
TGCGCCAGCAGCCAAACCCATAGCGGGCCTTACAATGAGCAGTTCTTC
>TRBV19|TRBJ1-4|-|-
CASSSKGVEKLFF
TGTGCCAGTTCTTCGAAGGGGGTAGAAAAACTGTTTTTT
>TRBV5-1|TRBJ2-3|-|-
CASSASTSTDTQYF
TGCGCCAGCAGTGCTAGCACTAGCACAGATACGCAGTATTTT
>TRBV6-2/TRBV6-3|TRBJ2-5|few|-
CASSYAGARQETQYF
TGTGCCAGCAGTTACGCGGGGGCGCGTCAAGAGACCCAGTACTTC
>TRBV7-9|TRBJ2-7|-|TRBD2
CASSGEARGLNEQYF
TGTGCCAGCAGCGGAGAGGCGCGGGGACTAAACGAGCAGTACTTC
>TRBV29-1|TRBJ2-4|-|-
CSVGGPNIQYF
TGCAGCGTTGGAGGTCCAAACATTCAGTACTTC
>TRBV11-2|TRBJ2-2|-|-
CASSFTNTGELFF
TGTGCCAGCAGCTTTACGAACACCGGGGAGCTGTTTTTT
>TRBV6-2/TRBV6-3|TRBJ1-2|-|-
CASSYSSDNYGYTF
TGTGCCAGCAGTTACTCGTCAGACAACTATGGCTACACCTTC
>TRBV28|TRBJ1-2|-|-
CASSSLGAGGYTF
TGTGCCAGCAGTTCCCTCGGGGCTGGAGGCTACACCTTC
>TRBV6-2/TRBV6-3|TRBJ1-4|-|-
CASSYFGAANEKLFF
TGTGCCAGCAGTTATTTCGGGGCGGCTAATGAAAAACTGTTTTTT
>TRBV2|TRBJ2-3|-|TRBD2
CASSKGLAGGADTQYF
TGTGCCAGCAGCAAGGGACTAGCGGGAGGGGCAGATACGCAGTATTTT
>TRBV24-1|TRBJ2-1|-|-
CATSDDRGGTYNEQFF
TGTGCCACCAGTGACGACAGAGGGGGGACCTACAATGAGCAGTTCTTC
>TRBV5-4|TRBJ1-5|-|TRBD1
CARGDRDPLSNQPQHF
TGTGCCAGGGGGGACAGGGACCCCCTCAGCAATCAGCCCCAGCATTTT
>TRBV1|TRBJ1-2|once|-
CTSSHCIYGYTF
TGCACCAGCAGCCATTGCATCTATGGCTACACCTTC
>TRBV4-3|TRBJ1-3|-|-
CASSQASGPHPGNTIYF
TGCGCCAGCAGCCAAGCATCAGGCCCTCACCCTGGAAACACCATATATTTT
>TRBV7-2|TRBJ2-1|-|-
CASSLVGVEQFF
TGTGCCAGCAGCTTAGTGGGGGTCGAGCAGTTCTTC
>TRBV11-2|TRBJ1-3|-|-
CASSYSRDTIYF
TGTGCCAGCAGCTACTCTCGGGACACCATATATTTT
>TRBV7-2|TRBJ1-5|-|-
CASSPTGQPQHF
TGTGCCAGCAGCCCGACAGGTCAGCCCCAGCATTTT
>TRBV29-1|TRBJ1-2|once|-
CSVGKATGLYGYTF
TGCAGCGTTGGTAAGGCGACCGGCCTCTATGGCTACACCTTC
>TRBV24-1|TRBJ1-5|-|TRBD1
CATGQGNQPQHF
TGTGCCACAGGACAGGGCAATCAGCCCCAGCATTTT
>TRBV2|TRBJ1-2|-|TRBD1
CASREQGVGPNGYTF
TGTGCCAGCAGGGAACAGGGGGTGGGCCCCAATGGCTACACCTTC
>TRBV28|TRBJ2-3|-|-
CASSLLGQRPDTQYF
TGTGCCAGCAGCCTTTTGGGACAAAGGCCAGATACGCAGTATTTT
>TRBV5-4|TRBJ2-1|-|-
CASSRPDSYNEQFF
TGTGCCAGCAGCCGACCGGACAGCTACAATGAGCAGTTCTTC
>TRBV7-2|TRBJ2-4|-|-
CASSLLRAKNIQYF
TGTGCCAGCAGCTTATTGAGGGCCAAAAACATTCAGTACTTC
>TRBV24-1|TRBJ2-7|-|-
CATAEQYF
TGTGCCACCGCGGAGCAGTACTTC
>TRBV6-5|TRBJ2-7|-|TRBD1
CASSSGGTGGYEQYF
TGTGCCAGCAGCTCGGGGGGGACAGGGGGCTACGAGCAGTACTTC
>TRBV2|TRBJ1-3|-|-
CASRAVWERGNTIYF
TGTGCCAGCAGGGCGGTGTGGGAGCGGGGAAACACCATATATTTT
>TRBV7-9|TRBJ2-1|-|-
CASSLDNGALPFF
TGTGCCAGCAGCTTAGATAACGGAGCTCTGCCGTTCTTC
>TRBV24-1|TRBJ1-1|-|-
CATSDVGGRNTEAFF
TGTGCCACCAGTGATGTGGGGGGGAGGAACACTGAAGCTTTCTTT
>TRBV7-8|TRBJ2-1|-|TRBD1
CASSLGVGTGARLVQFF
TGTGCCAGCAGCTTAGGGGTGGGGACAGGGGCCAGGCTTGTGCAGTTCTTC
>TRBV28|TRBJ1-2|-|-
CASSFGGGDYGYTF
TGTGCCAGCAGTTTCGGGGGAGGTGACTATGGCTACACCTTC
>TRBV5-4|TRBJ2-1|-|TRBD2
CASSPRWTSGLNEQFF
TGTGCCAGCAGCCCCCGTTGGACTAGCGGGCTCAATGAGCAGTTCTTC
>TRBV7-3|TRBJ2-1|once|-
CASSLNENEQFF
TGTGCCAGCAGCTTAAACGAGAATGAGCAGTTCTTC
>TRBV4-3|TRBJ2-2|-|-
CASSQDQGGNTGELFF
TGCGCCAGCAGCCAAGACCAGGGCGGTAACACCGGGGAGCTGTTTTTT